Reported below is one TCR beta chain. Its specificity is unknown. CDR1 is LGHNA and CDR2 is YSLEER in the germline V gene. The CDR3 totals 16 residues. V lost 0 bases, J lost 2 bases, and 13 bases lay in between. Produced via immunoSEQ multiplex PCR; TCRdb's table is partial and in-frame only. The sample yields about 98,000 clones, roughly 85% seen once. This specimen comes from a study of cytomegalovirus exposure and HLA in healthy donors. Study-wide points: Altogether, some 170 TCR beta chains were recorded as cytomegalovirus-associated. Most TCR sequences proved rare, with some public TCRs found in many donors.

The chain combines TRBV4-3 with TRBJ1-1; no reliable D call. Sequencing was performed on PBMCs. This TCR was sampled from a woman aged 25-40 years in good health and CMV-seronegative. The CDR3 is CASSQEVNGLNTEAFF. DNA for the CDR3: TGCGCCAGCAGCCAAGAGGTCAACGGACTAAACACTGAAGCTTTCTTT.